This note documents a single TCR beta chain sequence. Its antigen is still unknown. It has no much larger one-base neighbor in the sample; base qualities were not kept. This record belongs to a study of OX40 agonist ivuxolimab in advanced cancers. For the wider study: The costimulatory receptor OX40 (CD134) was targeted by ivuxolimab, a fully human IgG2 agonistic monoclonal antibody. The purpose of peripheral TCRbeta sequencing was to test whether ivuxolimab changed TCR sequence diversity and led to clonal T-cell expansion. The paper reports the monotherapy dose-escalation portion (N of about 51 patients) of the phase I ivuxolimab trial. Partial responses occurred in three dose-escalation patients: two with cutaneous melanoma and one with hepatocellular carcinoma. Of the 50 to 55 dose-escalation patients, hepatocellular carcinoma was present in approximately 20, melanoma in roughly 15, renal cell carcinoma in 9 and head and neck cancer in 9. In the dose-escalation cohort, approximately 80% of patients were male, and the mean age was roughly 60 years with a range of 23 to 79. Intravenous ivuxolimab was administered to patients every 2 weeks at six dose levels: 0.01, 0.1, 0.3, 1.5, 3 and 10 mg/kg. Patients were allowed to have had prior anti-PD-1, anti-PD-L1 or anti-CTLA-4 therapy, and approximately 40% of the dose-escalation patients had previously received checkpoint inhibitors. General study outcomes and caveats: In the 0.1-3.0 mg/kg groups, partial responders were among the patients with the lowest normalized peripheral clonal expansion, particularly in CD8+ T cells. The antigen specificity of the peripheral T cells that underwent clonal expansion was not determined. At doses from 0.1 to 3.0 mg/kg, clonal expansion was seen in both CD4+ and CD8+ blood T cells between baseline and week 6. After ivuxolimab, CD8+ T cells had more expanded clones than CD4+ T cells on average. Low levels of normalized T-cell clonal expansion were also shown by some nonresponding patients.

Via the germline V gene (reference sequence), CDR1 is DFQATT and CDR2 SNEGSKA. A distance of 8 bases separates the germline ends of V and J, which lose 2 bases and 6 bases respectively. From the cysteine up to the phenylalanine, the CDR3 has a length of 11 residues. The sequence is cut down to CDR3 DNA, 33 bases in frame from base 1. Genomic DNA was extracted from sorted cells for sequencing of the TCRbeta CDR3 region. The immunoSEQ Assay was used for sequencing of TCRbeta CDR3 regions. The table comes from immuneACCESS by way of TCRdb, which keeps in-frame sequences with V and J called. Part of the clones is missing from these tables; in studies checked, under half for an unresolved V gene and the rest for unknown reasons. The sample table holds roughly 41,000 clones, of which approximately 86% were seen once. Less than 45% of the sample is in the top ten clones. The trial excluded patients who had a history of autoimmune disease or were on systemic immunosuppression. In every dose cohort, peripheral blood was drawn for TCR sequencing at baseline, cycle 4 day 1, and cycle 7 day 1. Samples came from an open-label, multicenter, first-in-human phase I dose-escalation trial of ivuxolimab. Adults with locally advanced or metastatic head and neck squamous cell, hepatocellular, melanoma or renal cell carcinoma were enrolled in the trial. CD4+ and CD8+ T cells were sorted separately from peripheral blood before TCR sequencing.

The chain couples TRBV20-1 to TRBJ2-7; the D gene is not confidently resolved. The sample consisted of CD4+ or CD8+ T cells sorted from blood, taken in a trial of the OX40 agonist ivuxolimab. The sequence derives from an adult with an advanced solid tumor such as melanoma, head and neck, liver or kidney cancer. The CDR3 region reads CSARKSPEQYF. The nucleotides are TGCAGTGCTAGAAAATCTCCCGAGCAGTACTTC.